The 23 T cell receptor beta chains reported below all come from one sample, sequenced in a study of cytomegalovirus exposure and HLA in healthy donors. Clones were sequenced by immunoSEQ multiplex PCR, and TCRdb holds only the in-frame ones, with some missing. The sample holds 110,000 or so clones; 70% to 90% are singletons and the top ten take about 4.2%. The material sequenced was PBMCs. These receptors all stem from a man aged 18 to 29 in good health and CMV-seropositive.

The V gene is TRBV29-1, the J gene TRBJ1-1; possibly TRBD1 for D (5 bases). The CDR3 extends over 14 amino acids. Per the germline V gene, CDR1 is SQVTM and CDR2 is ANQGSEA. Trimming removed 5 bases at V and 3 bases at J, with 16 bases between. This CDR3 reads CSVKAGGFDTEAFF. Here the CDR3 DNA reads TGCAGCGTTAAGGCGGGGGGATTTGACACTGAAGCTTTCTTT.

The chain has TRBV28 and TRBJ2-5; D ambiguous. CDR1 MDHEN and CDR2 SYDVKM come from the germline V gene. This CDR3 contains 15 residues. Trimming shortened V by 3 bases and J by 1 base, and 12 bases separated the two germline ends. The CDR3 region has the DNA TGTGCCAGCAGTTTGTTCAGAACAAGCCAAGAGACCCAGTACTTC. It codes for CASSLFRTSQETQYF.

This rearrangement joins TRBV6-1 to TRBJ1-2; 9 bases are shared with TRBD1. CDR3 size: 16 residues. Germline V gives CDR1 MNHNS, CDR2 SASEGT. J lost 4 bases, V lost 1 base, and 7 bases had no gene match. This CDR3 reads CASSEGIGQGFYGYTF. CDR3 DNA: TGTGCCAGCAGTGAAGGGATAGGACAGGGGTTCTATGGCTACACCTTC.

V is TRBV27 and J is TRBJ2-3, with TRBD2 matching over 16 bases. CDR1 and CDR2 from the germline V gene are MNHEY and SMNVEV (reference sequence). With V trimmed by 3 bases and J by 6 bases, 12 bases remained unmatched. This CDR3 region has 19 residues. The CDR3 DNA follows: TGTGCCAGCAGTTTCGCCCTAGGAGGGACTAGCGGGGGGGCGGATACGCAGTATTTT. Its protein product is CASSFALGGTSGGADTQYF.

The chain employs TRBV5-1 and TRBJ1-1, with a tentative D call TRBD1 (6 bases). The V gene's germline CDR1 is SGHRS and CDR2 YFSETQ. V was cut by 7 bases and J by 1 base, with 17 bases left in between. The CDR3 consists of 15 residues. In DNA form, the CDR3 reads TGCGCCAGCGGCTCACAGGGTTTAGGGAACACTGAAGCTTTCTTT. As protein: CASGSQGLGNTEAFF.

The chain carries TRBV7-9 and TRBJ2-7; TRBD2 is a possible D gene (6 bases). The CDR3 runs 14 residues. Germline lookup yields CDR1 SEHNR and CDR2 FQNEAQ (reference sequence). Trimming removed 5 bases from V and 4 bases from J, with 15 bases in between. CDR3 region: CASSPTSSRYEQYF. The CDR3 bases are TGTGCCAGCAGCCCTACTAGCTCACGATACGAGCAGTACTTC.

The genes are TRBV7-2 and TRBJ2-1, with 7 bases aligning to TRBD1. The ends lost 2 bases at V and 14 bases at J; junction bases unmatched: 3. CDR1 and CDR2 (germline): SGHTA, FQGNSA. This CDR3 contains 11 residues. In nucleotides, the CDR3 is TGTGCCAGCAGCTTACTTCAGGGGGAGTTCTTC. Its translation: CASSLLQGEFF.

CDR3 in DNA: TGCAGCGTTGAAGGGGGGGAACTGGTGGTTGGCTACACCTTC. Its protein is CSVEGGELVVGYTF. The V gene is TRBV29-1, the J gene TRBJ1-2; TRBD1 is a possible D gene (5 bases). Trimming took off 1 base at V and 7 bases at J, with 16 bases between the two ends. CDR3 length: 14 residues. Per the germline V gene, CDR1 is SQVTM and CDR2 is ANQGSEA.

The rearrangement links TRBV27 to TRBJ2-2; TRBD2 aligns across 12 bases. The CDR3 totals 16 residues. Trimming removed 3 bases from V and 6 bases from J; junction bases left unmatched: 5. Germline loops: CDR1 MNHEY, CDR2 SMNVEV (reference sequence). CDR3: CASSFPGLAGPGELFF. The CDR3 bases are TGTGCCAGCAGTTTTCCGGGACTAGCGGGCCCCGGGGAGCTGTTTTTT.

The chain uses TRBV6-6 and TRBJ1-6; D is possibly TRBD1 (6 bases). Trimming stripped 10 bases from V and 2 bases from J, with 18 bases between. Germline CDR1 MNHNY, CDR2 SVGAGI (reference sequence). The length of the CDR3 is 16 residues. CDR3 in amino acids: CATIRDTRTYNSPLHF. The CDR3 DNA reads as TGTGCCACGATCCGGGACACAAGGACCTATAATTCACCCCTCCACTTT.

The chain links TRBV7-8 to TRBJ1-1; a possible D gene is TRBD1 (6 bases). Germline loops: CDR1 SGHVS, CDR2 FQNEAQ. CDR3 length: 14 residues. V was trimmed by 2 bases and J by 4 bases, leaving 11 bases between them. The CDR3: CASSLTDSSTEAFF. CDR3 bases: TGTGCCAGCAGCTTAACGGACAGTAGCACTGAAGCTTTCTTT.

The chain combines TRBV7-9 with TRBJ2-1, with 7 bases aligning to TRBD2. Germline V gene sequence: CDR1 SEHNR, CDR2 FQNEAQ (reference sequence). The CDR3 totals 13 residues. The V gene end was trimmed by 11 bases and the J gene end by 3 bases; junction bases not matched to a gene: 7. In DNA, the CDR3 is TGTGCCGAAGGCGGGGGTTTCTACAATGAGCAGTTCTTC. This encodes CAEGGGFYNEQFF.

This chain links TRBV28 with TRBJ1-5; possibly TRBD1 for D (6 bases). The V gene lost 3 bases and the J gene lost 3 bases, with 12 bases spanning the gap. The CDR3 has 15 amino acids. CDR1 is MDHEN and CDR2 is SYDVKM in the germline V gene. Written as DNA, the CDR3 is TGTGCCAGCAGTTTGGGGGGGCGGAACAATCAGCCCCAGCATTTT. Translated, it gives CASSLGGRNNQPQHF.

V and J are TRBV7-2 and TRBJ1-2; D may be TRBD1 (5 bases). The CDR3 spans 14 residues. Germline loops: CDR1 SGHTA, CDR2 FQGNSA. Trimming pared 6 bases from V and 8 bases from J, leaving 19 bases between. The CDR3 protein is CASRPGQPLGGYTF. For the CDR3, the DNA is TGTGCCAGCAGGCCAGGACAACCTCTTGGCGGCTACACCTTC. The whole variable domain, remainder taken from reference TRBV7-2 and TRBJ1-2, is GAGVSQSPSNKVTEKGKDVELRCDPISGHTALYWYRQSLGQGLEFLIYFQGNSAPDKSGLPSDRFSAERTGGSVSTLTIQRTQQEDSAVYLCASRPGQPLGGYTFGSGTRLTVV.

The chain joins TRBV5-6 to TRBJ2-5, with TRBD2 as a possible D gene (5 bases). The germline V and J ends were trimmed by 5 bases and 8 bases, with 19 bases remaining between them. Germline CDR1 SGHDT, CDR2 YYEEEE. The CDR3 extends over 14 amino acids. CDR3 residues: CASSSITRAATQYF. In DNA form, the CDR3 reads TGTGCCAGCAGTAGTATCACGCGGGCCGCAACCCAGTACTTC.

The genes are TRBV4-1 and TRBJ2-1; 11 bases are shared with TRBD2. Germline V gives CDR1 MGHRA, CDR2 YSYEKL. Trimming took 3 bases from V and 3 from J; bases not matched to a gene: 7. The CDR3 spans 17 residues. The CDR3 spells CASSQIKLAGGYNEQFF. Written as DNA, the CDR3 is TGCGCCAGCAGCCAGATAAAGCTAGCGGGGGGCTACAATGAGCAGTTCTTC.

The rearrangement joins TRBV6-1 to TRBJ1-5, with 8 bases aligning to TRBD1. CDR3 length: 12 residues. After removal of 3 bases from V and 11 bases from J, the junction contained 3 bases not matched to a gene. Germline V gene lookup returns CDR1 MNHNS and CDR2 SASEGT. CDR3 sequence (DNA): TGTGCCAGCAGTGAGATACAGGGGGCCCAGCATTTT. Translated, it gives CASSEIQGAQHF.

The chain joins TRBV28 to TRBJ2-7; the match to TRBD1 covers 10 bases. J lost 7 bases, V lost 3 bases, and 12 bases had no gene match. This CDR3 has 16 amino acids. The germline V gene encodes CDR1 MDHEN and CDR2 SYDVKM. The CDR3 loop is CASSFPSGTGVSEQYF. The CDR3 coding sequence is TGTGCCAGCAGTTTCCCCTCCGGGACAGGGGTTTCTGAGCAGTACTTC.

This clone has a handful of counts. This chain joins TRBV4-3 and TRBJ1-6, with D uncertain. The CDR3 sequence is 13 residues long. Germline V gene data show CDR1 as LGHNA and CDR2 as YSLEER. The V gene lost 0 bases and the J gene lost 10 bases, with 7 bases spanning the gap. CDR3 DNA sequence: TGCGCCAGCAGCCAAGAATGGAGATCACCCCTCCACTTT. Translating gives CASSQEWRSPLHF.

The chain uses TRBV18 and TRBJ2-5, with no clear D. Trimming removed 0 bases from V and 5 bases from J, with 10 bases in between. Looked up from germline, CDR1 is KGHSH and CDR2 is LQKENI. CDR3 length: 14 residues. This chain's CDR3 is CASSPPYVRETQYF. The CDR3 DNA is TGTGCCAGCTCACCACCCTACGTCCGGGAGACCCAGTACTTC.

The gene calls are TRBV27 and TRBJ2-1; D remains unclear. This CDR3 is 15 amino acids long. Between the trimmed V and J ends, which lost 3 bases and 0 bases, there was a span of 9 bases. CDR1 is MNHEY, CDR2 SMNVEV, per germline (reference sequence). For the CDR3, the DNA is TGTGCCAGCAGTTTGGCCGCCAACTCCTACAATGAGCAGTTCTTC. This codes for CASSLAANSYNEQFF.

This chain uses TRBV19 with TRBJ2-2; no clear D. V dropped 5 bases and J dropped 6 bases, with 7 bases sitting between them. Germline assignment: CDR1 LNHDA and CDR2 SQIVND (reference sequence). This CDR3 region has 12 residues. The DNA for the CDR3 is TGTGCCAGTAGTTCCTTTCCCGGGGAGCTGTTTTTT. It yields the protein CASSSFPGELFF.

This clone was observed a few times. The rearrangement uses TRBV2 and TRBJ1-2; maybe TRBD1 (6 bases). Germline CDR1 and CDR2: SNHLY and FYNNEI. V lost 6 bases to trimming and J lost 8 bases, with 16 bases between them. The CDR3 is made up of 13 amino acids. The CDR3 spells CASRDLDRTGYTF. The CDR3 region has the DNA TGTGCCAGCAGGGATTTAGACAGGACCGGCTACACCTTC.